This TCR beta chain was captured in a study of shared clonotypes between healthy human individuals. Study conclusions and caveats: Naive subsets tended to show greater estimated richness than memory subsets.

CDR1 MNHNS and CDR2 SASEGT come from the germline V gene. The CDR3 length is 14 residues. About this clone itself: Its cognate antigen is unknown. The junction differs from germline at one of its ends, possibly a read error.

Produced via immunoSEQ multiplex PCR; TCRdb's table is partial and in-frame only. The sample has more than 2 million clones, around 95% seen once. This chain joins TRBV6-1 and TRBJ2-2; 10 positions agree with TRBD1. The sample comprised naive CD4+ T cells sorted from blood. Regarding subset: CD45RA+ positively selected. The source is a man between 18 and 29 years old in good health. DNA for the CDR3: TGTGCCACCAGTTTGGGACAGGGGATCGGGGAGCTGTTTTTT. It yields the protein CATSLGQGIGELFF.